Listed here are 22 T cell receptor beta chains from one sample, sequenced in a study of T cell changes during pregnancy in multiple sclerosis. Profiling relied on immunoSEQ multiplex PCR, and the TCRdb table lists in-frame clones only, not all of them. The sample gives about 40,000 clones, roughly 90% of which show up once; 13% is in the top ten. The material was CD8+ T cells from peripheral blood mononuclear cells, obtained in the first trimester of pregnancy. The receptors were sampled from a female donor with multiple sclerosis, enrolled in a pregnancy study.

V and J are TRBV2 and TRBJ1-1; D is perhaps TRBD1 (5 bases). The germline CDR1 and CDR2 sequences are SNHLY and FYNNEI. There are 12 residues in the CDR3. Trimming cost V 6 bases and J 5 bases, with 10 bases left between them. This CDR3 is CASRGGRTEAFF. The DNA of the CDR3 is TGTGCCAGCAGGGGGGGTAGGACTGAAGCTTTCTTT.

The CDR3 here is CASSGPGSPLHF. CDR3 in DNA: TGTGCCAGCAGCGGACCGGGTTCACCCCTCCACTTT. V is TRBV9 and J is TRBJ1-6; no definite D call. Trimming took 3 bases from V and 9 from J, leaving 7 bases between them. Germline values: CDR1 SGDLS, CDR2 YYNGEE. The CDR3 has 12 residues.

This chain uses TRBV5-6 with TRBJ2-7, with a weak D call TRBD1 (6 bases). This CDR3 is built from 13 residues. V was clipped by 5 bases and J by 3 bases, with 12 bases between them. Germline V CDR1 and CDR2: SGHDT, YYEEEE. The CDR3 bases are TGTGCCAGCAGAACAGGGACGGGCTACGAGCAGTACTTC. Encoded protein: CASRTGTGYEQYF.

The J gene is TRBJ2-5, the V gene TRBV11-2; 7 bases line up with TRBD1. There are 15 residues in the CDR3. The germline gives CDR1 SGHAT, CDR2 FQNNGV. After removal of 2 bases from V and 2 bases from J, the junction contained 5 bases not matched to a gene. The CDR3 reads CASSLSGRGQETQYF. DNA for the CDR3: TGTGCCAGCAGCTTATCGGGCAGGGGGCAAGAGACCCAGTACTTC.

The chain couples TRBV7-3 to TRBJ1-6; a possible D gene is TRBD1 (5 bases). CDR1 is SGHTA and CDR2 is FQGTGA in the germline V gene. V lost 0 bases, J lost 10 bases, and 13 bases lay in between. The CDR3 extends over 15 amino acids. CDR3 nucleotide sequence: TGTGCCAGCAGCTTAACGGAGGGGCCACGGTCACCCCTCCACTTT. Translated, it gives CASSLTEGPRSPLHF.

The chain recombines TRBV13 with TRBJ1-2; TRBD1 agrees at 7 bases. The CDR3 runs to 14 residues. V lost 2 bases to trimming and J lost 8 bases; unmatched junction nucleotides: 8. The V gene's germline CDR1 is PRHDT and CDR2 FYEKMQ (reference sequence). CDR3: CASSLPSQGEGYTF. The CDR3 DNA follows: TGTGCCAGCAGCTTACCGAGCCAGGGGGAGGGCTACACCTTC.

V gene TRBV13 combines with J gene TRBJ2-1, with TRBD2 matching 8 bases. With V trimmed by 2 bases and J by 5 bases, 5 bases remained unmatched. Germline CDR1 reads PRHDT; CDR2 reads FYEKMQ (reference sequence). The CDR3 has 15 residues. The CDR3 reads CASSLRGGSDNEQFF. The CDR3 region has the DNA TGTGCCAGCAGCTTACGCGGGGGGTCCGACAATGAGCAGTTCTTC. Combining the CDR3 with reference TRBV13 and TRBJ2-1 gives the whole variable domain AAGVIQSPRHLIKEKRETATLKCYPIPRHDTVYWYQQGPGQDPQFLISFYEKMQSDKGSIPDRFSAQQFSDYHSELNMSSLELGDSALYFCASSLRGGSDNEQFFGPGTRLTVL.

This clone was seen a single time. The CDR3 region has the DNA TGCAGCGTTGGGAGGGGTCTTAAGACTGAAGCTTTCTTT. Its protein is CSVGRGLKTEAFF. The genes are TRBV29-1 and TRBJ1-1, with D possibly TRBD1 on 5 matching bases. Germline values: CDR1 SQVTM, CDR2 ANQGSEA. Trimming shortened V by 4 bases and J by 5 bases, and 14 bases separated the two germline ends. The CDR3 runs 13 residues.

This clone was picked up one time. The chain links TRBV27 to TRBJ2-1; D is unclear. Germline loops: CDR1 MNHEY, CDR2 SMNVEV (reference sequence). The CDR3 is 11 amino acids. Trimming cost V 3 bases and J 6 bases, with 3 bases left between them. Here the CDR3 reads CASSLSNEQFF. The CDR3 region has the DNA TGTGCCAGCAGTTTGAGCAATGAGCAGTTCTTC.

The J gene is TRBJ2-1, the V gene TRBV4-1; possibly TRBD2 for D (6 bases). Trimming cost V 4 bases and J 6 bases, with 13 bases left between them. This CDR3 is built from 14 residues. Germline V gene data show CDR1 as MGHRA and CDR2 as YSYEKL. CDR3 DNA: TGCGCCAGCAGCCCCCCGGGACTGGGCAATGAGCAGTTCTTC. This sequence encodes CASSPPGLGNEQFF.

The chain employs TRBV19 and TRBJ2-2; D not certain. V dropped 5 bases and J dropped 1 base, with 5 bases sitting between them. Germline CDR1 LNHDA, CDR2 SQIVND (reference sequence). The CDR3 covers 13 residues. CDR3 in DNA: TGTGCCAGTAGTTCCGTGAACACCGGGGAGCTGTTTTTT. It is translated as CASSSVNTGELFF.

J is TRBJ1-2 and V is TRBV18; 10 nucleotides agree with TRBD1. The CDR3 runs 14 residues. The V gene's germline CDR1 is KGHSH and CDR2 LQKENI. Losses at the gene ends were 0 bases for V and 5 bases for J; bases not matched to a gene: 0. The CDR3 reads CASSPPGQGYGYTF. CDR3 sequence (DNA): TGTGCCAGCTCACCACCGGGACAGGGGTATGGCTACACCTTC.

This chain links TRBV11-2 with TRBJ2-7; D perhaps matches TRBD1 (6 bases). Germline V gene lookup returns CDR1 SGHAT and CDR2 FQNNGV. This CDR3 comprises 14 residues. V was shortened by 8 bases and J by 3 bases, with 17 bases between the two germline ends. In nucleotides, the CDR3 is TGTGCCAGCGCAAACATCGGGACAAACTACGAGCAGTACTTC. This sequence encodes CASANIGTNYEQYF.

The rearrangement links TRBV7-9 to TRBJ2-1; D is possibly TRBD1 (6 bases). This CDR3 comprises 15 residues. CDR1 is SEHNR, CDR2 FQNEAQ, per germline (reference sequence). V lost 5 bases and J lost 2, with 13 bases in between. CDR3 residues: CASSHPDRPYNEQFF. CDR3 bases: TGTGCCAGCAGCCATCCGGACAGACCCTACAATGAGCAGTTCTTC.

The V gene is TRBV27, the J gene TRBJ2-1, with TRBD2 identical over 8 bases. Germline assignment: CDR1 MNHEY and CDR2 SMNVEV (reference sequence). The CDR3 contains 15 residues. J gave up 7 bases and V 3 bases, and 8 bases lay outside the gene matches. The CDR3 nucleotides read TGTGCCAGCAGTTTGGGGGCGGGGGGCAATAATGAGCAGTTCTTC. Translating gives CASSLGAGGNNEQFF.

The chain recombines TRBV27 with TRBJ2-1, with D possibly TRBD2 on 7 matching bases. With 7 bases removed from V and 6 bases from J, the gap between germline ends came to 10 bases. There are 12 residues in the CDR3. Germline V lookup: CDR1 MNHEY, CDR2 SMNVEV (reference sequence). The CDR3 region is CASNGGRNEQFF. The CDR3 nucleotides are TGTGCCAGCAACGGGGGGCGCAATGAGCAGTTCTTC.

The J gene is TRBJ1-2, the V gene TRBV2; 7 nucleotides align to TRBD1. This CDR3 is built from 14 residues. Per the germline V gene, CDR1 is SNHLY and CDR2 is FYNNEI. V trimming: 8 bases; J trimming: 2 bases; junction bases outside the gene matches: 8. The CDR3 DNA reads TGTGCCAGCTCCGAAGACAGGGCCAACTATGGCTACACCTTC. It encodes CASSEDRANYGYTF.

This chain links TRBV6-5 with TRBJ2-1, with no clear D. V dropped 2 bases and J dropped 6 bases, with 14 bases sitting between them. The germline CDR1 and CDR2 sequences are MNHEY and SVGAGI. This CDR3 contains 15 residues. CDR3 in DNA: TGTGCCAGCAGTTACGGAGACCCTGATCTCAATGAGCAGTTCTTC. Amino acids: CASSYGDPDLNEQFF.

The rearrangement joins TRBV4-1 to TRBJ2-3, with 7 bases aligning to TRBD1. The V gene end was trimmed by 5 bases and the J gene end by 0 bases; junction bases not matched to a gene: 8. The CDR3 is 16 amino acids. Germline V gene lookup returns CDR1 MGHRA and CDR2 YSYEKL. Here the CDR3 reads CASSARQGISTDTQYF. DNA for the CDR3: TGCGCCAGCAGCGCACGACAGGGAATCAGCACAGATACGCAGTATTTT.

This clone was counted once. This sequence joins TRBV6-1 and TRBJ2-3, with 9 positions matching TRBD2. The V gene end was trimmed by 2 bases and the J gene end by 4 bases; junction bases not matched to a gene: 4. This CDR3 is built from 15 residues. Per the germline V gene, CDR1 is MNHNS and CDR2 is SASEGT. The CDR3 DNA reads TGTGCCAGCAGTGAAATAGCGGGGGACTCAGATACGCAGTATTTT. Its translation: CASSEIAGDSDTQYF.

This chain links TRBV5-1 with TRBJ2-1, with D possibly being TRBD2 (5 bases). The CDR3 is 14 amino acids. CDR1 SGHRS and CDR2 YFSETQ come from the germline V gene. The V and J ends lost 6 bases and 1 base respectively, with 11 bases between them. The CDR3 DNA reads TGCGCCAGCACTAGGGAGTCGTCCTACAATGAGCAGTTCTTC. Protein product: CASTRESSYNEQFF.

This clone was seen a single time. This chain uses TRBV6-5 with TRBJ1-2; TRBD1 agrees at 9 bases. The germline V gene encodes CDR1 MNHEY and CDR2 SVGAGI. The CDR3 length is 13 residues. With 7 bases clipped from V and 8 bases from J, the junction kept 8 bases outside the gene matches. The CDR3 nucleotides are TGTGCCAGCACCCAGGACAGGGGAGGCGGCTACACCTTC. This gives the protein CASTQDRGGGYTF.